The 2 T cell receptor beta chains below all came from one sample that was sequenced in a study of cytomegalovirus exposure and HLA in healthy donors. Primers: 60 Vbeta forward and 13 Jbeta reverse. Only in-frame clones appear in the TCRdb table, and some are missing; sequencing was by immunoSEQ multiplex PCR. The sample yields under 200,000 clones, around 80% seen once. Sample: PBMCs. The receptors derive from a male donor in good health and CMV-seronegative.

This clone showed up just a few times. This chain connects TRBV28 to TRBJ2-7, with 11 bases lining up with TRBD2. Looked up from germline, CDR1 is MDHEN and CDR2 is SYDVKM. Trimming took 7 bases from V and 8 from J; bases not matched to a gene: 10. This CDR3 region has 14 residues. The CDR3 protein is CASKPGLADTKQYF. For the CDR3, the DNA is TGTGCCAGCAAACCGGGACTAGCGGATACGAAGCAGTACTTC.

This clone was seen a few times. V and J are TRBV9 and TRBJ2-7; 15 bases agree with TRBD2. CDR1 and CDR2 (germline): SGDLS, YYNGEE. V was pared by 4 bases and J by 5 bases, with 19 bases of the junction left unmatched. The CDR3 covers 20 residues. DNA for the CDR3: TGTGCCAGCAGCCCCCGATGGACTAGCGGGGGGGCCGTATATGTAAACGAGCAGTACTTC. This gives the protein CASSPRWTSGGAVYVNEQYF.